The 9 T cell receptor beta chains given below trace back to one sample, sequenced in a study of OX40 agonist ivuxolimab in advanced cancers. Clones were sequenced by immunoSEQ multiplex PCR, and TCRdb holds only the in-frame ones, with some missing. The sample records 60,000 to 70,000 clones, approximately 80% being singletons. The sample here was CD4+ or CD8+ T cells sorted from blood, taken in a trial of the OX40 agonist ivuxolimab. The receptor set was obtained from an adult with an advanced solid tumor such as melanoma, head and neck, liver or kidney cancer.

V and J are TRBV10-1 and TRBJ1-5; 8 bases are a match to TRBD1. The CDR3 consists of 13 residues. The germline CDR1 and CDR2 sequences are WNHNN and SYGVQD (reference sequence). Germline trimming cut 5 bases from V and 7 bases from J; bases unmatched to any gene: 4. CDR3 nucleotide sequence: TGCGCCAGCAGTACAGGGACAGGACAGCCCCAGCATTTT. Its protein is CASSTGTGQPQHF.

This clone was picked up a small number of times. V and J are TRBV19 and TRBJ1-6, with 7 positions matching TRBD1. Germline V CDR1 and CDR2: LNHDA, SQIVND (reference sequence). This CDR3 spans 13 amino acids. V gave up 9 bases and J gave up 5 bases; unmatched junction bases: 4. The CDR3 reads CASEGQNNSPLHF. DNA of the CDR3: TGTGCCAGCGAGGGACAGAATAATTCACCCCTCCACTTT.

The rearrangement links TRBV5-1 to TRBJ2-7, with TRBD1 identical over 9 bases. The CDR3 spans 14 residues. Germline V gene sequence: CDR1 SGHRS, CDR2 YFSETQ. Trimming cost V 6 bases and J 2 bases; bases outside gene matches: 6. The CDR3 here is CASNAGQGTYEQYF. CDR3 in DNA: TGCGCCAGCAACGCGGGACAGGGTACCTACGAGCAGTACTTC.

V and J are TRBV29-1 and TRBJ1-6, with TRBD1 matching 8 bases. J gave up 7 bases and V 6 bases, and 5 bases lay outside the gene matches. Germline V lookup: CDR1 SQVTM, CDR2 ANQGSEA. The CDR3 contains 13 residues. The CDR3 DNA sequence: TGCAGCGTCGGACAGGGATCGAATTCACCCCTCCACTTT. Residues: CSVGQGSNSPLHF.

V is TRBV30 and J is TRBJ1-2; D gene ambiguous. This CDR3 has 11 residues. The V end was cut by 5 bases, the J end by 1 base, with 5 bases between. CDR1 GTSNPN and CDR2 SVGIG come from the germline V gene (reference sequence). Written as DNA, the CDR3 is TGTGCCTGGGGGAGTAACTATGGCTACACCTTC. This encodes CAWGSNYGYTF. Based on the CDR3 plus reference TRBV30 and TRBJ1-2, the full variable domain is SQTIHQWPATLVQPVGSPLSLECTVEGTSNPNLYWYRQAAGRGLQLLFYSVGIGQISSEVPQNLSASRPQDRQFILSSKKLLLSDSGFYLCAWGSNYGYTFGSGTRLTVV.

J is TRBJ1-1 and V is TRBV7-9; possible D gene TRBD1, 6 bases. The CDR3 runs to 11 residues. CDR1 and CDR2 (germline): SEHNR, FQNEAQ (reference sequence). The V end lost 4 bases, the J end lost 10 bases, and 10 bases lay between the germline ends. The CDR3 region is CASSYKTGAFF. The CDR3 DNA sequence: TGTGCCAGCAGCTACAAGACAGGAGCTTTCTTT.

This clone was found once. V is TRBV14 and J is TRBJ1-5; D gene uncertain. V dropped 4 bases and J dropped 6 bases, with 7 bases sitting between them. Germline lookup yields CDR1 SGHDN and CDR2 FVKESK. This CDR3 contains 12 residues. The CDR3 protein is CASSRPGQPQHF. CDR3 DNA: TGTGCCAGCAGCCGCCCAGGTCAGCCCCAGCATTTT.

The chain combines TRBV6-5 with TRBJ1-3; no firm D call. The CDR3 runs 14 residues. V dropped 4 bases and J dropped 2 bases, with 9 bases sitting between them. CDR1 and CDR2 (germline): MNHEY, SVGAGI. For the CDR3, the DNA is TGTGCCAGCAGTTCGGCGACCACTGGAAACACCATATATTTT. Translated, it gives CASSSATTGNTIYF.

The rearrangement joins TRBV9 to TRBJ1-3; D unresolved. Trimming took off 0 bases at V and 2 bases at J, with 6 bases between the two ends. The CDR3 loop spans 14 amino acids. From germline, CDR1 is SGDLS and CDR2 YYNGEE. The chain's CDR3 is CASSVGTTGNTIYF. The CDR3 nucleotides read TGTGCCAGCAGCGTAGGAACAACTGGAAACACCATATATTTT.